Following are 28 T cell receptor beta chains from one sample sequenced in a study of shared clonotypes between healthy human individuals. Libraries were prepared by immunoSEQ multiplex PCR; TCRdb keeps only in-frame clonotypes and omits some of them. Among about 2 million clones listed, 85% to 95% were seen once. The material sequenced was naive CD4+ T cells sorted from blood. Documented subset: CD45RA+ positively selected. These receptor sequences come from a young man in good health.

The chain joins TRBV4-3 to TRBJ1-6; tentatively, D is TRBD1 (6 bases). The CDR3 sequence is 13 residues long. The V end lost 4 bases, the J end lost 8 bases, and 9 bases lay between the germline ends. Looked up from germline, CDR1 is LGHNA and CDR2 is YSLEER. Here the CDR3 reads CASSLGADSPLHF. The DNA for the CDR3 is TGCGCCAGCAGCCTGGGGGCGGATTCACCCCTCCACTTT.

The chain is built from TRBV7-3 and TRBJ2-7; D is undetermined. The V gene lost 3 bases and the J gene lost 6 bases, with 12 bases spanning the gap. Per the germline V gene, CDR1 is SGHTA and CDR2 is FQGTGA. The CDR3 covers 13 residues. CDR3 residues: CASSFKRGSEQYF. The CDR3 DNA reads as TGTGCCAGCAGCTTCAAGCGAGGAAGCGAGCAGTACTTC. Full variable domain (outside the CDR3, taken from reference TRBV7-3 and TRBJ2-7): GAGVSQTPSNKVTEKGKYVELRCDPISGHTALYWYRQSLGQGPEFLIYFQGTGAADDSGLPNDRFFAVRPEGSVSTLKIQRTERGDSAVYLCASSFKRGSEQYFGPGTRLTVT.

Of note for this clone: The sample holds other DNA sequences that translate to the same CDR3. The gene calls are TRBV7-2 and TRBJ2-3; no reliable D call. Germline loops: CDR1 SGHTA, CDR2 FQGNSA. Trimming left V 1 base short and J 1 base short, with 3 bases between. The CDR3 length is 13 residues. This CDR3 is CASSLGGTDTQYF. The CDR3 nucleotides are TGTGCCAGCAGCTTAGGCGGCACAGATACGCAGTATTTT.

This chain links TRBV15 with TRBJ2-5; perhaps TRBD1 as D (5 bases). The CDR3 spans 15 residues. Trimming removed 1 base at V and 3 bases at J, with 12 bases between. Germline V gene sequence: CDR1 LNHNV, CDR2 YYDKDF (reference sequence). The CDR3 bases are TGTGCCACCAGCAGAGGGTCCTGGGGCGAAGAGACCCAGTACTTC. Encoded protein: CATSRGSWGEETQYF.

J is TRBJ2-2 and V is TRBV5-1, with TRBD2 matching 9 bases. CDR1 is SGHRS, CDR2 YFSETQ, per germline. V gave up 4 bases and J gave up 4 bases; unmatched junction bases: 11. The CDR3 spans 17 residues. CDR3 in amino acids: CASSREEVAGATGELFF. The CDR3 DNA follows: TGCGCCAGCAGCCGAGAGGAGGTAGCGGGAGCCACCGGGGAGCTGTTTTTT.

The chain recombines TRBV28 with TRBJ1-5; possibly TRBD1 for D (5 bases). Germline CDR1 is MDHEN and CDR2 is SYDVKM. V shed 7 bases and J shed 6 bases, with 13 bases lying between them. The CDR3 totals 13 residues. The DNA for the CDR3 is TGTGCCAGCACTCCAGGGTTGTCTCAGCCCCAGCATTTT. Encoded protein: CASTPGLSQPQHF.

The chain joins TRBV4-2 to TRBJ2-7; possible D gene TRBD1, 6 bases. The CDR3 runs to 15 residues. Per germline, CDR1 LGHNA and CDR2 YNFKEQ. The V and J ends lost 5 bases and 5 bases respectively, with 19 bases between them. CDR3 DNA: TGTGCCAGCAGCTATACAGGGAGCTTATTCCACGAGCAGTACTTC. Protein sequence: CASSYTGSLFHEQYF.

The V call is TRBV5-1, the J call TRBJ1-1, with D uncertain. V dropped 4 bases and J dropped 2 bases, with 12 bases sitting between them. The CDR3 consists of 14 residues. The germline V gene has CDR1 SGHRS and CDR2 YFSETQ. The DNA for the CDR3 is TGCGCCAGCAGCCTGGCGATGGCCAACACTGAAGCTTTCTTT. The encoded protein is CASSLAMANTEAFF.

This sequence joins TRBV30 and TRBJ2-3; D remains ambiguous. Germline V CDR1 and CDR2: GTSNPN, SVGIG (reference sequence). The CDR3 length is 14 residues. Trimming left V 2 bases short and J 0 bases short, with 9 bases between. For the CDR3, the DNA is TGTGCCTGGAGTCCTTACGCTAGCACAGATACGCAGTATTTT. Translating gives CAWSPYASTDTQYF.

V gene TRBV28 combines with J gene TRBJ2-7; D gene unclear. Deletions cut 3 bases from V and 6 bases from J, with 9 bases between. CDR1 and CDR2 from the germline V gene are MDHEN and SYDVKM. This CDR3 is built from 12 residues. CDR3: CASSLRQAEQYF. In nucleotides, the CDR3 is TGTGCCAGCAGTTTGAGGCAGGCCGAGCAGTACTTC.

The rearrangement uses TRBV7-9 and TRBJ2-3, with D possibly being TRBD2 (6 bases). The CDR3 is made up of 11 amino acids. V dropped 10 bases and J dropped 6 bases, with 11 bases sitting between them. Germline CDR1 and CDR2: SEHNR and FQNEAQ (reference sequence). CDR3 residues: CATTGLDTQYF. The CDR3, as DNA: TGTGCCACCACGGGACTGGATACGCAGTATTTT.

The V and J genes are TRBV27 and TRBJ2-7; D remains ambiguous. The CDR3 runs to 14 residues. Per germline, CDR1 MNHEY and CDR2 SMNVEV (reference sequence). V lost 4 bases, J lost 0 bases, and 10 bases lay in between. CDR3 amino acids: CASSSSYNSYEQYF. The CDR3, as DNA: TGTGCCAGCAGTTCCTCATATAACTCCTACGAGCAGTACTTC.

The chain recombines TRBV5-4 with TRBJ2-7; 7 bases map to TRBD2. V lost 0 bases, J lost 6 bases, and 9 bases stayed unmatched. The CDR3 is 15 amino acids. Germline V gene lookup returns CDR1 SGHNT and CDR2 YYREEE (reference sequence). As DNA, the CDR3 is TGTGCCAGCAGCTTGGCCGGGGCGGGAGCTGGCGAGCAGTACTTC. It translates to CASSLAGAGAGEQYF.

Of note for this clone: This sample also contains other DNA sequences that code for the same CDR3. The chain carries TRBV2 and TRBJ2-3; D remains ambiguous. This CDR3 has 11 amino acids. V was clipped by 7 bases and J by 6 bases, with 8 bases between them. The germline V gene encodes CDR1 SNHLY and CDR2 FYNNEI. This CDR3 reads CASTLTDTQYF. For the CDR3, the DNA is TGTGCCAGCACCCTCACGGATACGCAGTATTTT. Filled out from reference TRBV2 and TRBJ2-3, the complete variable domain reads EPEVTQTPSHQVTQMGQEVILRCVPISNHLYFYWYRQILGQKVEFLVSFYNNEISEKSEIFDDQFSVERPDGSNFTLKIRSTKLEDSAMYFCASTLTDTQYFGPGTRLTVL.

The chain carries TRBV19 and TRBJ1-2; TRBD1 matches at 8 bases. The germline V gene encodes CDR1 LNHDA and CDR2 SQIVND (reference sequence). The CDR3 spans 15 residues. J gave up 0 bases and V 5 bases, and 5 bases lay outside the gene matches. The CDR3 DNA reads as TGTGCCAGTAGTTCAGGGGACAGGTCTAACTATGGCTACACCTTC. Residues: CASSSGDRSNYGYTF.

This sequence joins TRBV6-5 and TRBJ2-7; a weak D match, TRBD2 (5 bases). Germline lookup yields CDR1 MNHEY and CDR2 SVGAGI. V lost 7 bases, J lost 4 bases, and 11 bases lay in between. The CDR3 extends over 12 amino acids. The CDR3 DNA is TGTGCCAGCAAGAGGGAACCTTACGAGCAGTACTTC. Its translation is CASKREPYEQYF.

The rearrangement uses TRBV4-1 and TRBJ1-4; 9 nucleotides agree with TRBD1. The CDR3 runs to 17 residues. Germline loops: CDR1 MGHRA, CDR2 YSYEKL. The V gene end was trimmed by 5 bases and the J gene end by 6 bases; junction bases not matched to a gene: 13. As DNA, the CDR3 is TGCGCCAGCAGCTCTAAGGCGGGACAGGGCCAATATGAAAAACTGTTTTTT. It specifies CASSSKAGQGQYEKLFF.

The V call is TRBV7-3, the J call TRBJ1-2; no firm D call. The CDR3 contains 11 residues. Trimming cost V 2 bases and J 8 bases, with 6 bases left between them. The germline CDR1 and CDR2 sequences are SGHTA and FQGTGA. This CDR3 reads CASSLQEGYTF. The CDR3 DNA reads TGTGCCAGCAGCTTACAGGAAGGCTACACCTTC.

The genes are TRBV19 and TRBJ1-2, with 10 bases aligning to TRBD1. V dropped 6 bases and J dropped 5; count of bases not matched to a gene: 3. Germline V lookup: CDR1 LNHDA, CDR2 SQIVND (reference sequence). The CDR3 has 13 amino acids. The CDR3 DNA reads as TGTGCCAGTAGGGACAGGGGGAGGTATGGCTACACCTTC. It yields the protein CASRDRGRYGYTF.

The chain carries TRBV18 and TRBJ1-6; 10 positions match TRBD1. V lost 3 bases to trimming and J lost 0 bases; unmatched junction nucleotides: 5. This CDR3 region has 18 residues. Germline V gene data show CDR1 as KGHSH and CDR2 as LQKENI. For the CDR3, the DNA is TGTGCCAGCTCACCGATGGGACAGGGGAACTCCTATAATTCACCCCTCCACTTT. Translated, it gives CASSPMGQGNSYNSPLHF. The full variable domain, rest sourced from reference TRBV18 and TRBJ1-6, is NAGVMQNPRHLVRRRGQEARLRCSPMKGHSHVYWYRQLPEEGLKFMVYLQKENIIDESGMPKERFSAEFPKEGPSILRIQQVVRGDSAAYFCASSPMGQGNSYNSPLHFGNGTRLTVT.

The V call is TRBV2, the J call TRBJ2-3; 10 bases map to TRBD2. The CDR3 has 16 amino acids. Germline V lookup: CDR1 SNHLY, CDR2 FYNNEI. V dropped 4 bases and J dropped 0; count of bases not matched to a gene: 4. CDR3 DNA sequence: TGTGCCAGCAGTGGCGGACTAGCGGTTAGCACAGATACGCAGTATTTT. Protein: CASSGGLAVSTDTQYF.

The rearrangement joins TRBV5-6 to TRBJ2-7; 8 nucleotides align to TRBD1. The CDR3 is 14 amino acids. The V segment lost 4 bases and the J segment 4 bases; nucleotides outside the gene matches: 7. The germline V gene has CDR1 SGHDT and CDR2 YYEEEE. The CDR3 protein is CASSPGTGEYEQYF. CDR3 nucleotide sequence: TGTGCCAGCAGCCCCGGGACAGGAGAATACGAGCAGTACTTC.

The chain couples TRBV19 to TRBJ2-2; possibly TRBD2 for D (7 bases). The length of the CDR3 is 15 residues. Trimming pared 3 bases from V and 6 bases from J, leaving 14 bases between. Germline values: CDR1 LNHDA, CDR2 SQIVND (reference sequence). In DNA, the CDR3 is TGTGCCAGTAGTATGGTCCCCGGGGGGCCCGGGGAGCTGTTTTTT. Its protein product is CASSMVPGGPGELFF.

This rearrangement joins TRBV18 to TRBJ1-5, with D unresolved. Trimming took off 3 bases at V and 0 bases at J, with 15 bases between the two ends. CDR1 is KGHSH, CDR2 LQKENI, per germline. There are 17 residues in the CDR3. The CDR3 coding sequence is TGTGCCAGCTCACCGAATCCTACGGGGAATAGCAATCAGCCCCAGCATTTT. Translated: CASSPNPTGNSNQPQHF.

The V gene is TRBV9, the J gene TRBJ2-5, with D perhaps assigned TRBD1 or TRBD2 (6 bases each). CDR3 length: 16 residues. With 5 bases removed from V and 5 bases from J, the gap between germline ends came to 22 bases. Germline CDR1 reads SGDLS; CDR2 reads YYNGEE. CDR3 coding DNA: TGTGCCAGCAGTGCGGGGTTTTGGGGGGCACAGGAGACCCAGTACTTC. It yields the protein CASSAGFWGAQETQYF.

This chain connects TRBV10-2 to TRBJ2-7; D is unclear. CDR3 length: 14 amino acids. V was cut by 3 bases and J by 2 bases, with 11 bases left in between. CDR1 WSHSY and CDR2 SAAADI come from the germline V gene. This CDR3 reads CASSDRLQPYEQYF. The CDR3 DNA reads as TGCGCCAGCAGTGATCGACTTCAGCCCTACGAGCAGTACTTC.

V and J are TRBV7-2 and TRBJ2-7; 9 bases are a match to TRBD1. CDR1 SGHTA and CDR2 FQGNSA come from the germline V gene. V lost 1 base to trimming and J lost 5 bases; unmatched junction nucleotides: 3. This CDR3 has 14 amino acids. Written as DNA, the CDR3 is TGTGCCAGCAGCTTAGATCACAGGGGGCACGAGCAGTACTTC. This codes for CASSLDHRGHEQYF.

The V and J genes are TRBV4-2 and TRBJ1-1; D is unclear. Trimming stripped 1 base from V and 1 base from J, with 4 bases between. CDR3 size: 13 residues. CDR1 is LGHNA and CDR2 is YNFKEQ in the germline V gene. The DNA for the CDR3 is TGTGCCAGCAGCCAAGTCAAGAACACTGAAGCTTTCTTT. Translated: CASSQVKNTEAFF.